The 32 T cell receptor beta chains below were found in one sample sequenced in a study of OX40 agonist ivuxolimab in advanced cancers. The assay was immunoSEQ multiplex PCR, and TCRdb's table has in-frame clones only and misses some. The sample has 55,000 to 95,000 clones, 85% to 90% seen once. The sequences come from CD4+ or CD8+ T cells sorted from blood, collected in a trial of the OX40 agonist ivuxolimab. These receptor sequences come from an adult with an advanced solid tumor such as melanoma, head and neck, liver or kidney cancer.

The gene calls are TRBV15 and TRBJ2-7; possible D gene TRBD1, 6 bases. Trimming stripped 0 bases from V and 3 bases from J, with 9 bases between. The CDR3 has 14 amino acids. CDR1 LNHNV and CDR2 YYDKDF come from the germline V gene (reference sequence). The CDR3 here is CATSREQGFYEQYF. The CDR3 DNA follows: TGTGCCACCAGCAGAGAACAGGGTTTCTACGAGCAGTACTTC.

The V call is TRBV6-5, the J call TRBJ1-2, with D unresolved. Germline-derived CDR1 and CDR2 are MNHEY and SVGAGI. The CDR3 is 15 residues long. Trimming stripped 6 bases from V and 6 bases from J, with 20 bases between. The CDR3 spells CASSRGVSRSDGYTF. CDR3 bases: TGTGCCAGCAGCAGAGGTGTATCGCGGTCGGATGGCTACACCTTC.

A remark on this clone: An end of the junction differs from the germline gene, which may be a read error. V gene TRBV29-1 combines with J gene TRBJ2-3; D perhaps matches TRBD1 (7 bases). Germline V gene lookup returns CDR1 SQVTM and CDR2 ANQGSEA. The CDR3 runs to 15 residues. CDR3 in DNA: TGCAGCGTCCGACAGGGACTCCTCGGCACAGATGCGCAGTATTTT. Translated: CSVRQGLLGTDAQYF.

A remark on this clone: The sample carries other DNA sequences with the same CDR3. The chain combines TRBV10-3 with TRBJ1-1; D is ambiguous. The CDR3 extends over 15 amino acids. Germline V gives CDR1 ENHRY, CDR2 SYGVKD. V dropped 0 bases and J dropped 3 bases, with 11 bases sitting between them. CDR3 protein: CAISESGRVDTEAFF. Written as DNA, the CDR3 is TGTGCCATCAGTGAGTCTGGAAGGGTGGACACTGAAGCTTTCTTT.

The V call is TRBV19, the J call TRBJ1-5, with unresolved D. Germline CDR1 reads LNHDA; CDR2 reads SQIVND (reference sequence). Trimming took 0 bases from V and 7 from J, leaving 10 bases between them. This CDR3 has 14 amino acids. The CDR3 DNA sequence: TGTGCCAGTAGTATAGAGGAAGGTCGGCAGCCCCAGCATTTT. Protein sequence: CASSIEEGRQPQHF.

The chain couples TRBV5-1 to TRBJ1-6, with unresolved D. CDR1 and CDR2 from the germline V gene are SGHRS and YFSETQ. Deletions cut 0 bases from V and 8 bases from J, with 9 bases between. CDR3 length equals 14 residues. The DNA of the CDR3 is TGCGCCAGCAGCTTGGGGGAAGTGGATTCACCCCTCCACTTT. It yields the protein CASSLGEVDSPLHF.

The CDR3, as DNA: TGTGCCAGCAGCTTGGATGTATCTTTCAACACTGAAGCTTTCTTT. Protein sequence: CASSLDVSFNTEAFF. V usage is TRBV5-5 and J usage is TRBJ1-1; the D is unclear. The V and J ends lost 0 bases and 2 bases respectively, with 11 bases between them. CDR3 size: 15 residues. Germline V CDR1 and CDR2: SGHKS, YYEKEE (reference sequence).

The rearrangement links TRBV6-1 to TRBJ2-5; 12 nucleotides align to TRBD2. The DNA end lines up better with TRBJ2-7; the J call may be wrong. The CDR3 loop spans 16 amino acids. Germline CDR1 MNHNS, CDR2 SASEGT. CDR3 amino acids: CASSVQLAGGTYEQYF. The CDR3 DNA reads TGTGCCAGCAGTGTCCAACTAGCGGGGGGCACCTACGAGCAGTACTTC.

The gene calls are TRBV9 and TRBJ2-7; D could derive from TRBD1 or TRBD2 (5 bases each). This CDR3 is 14 amino acids long. Germline values: CDR1 SGDLS, CDR2 YYNGEE. Deletions cut 1 base from V and 7 bases from J, with 15 bases between. The CDR3 reads CASSVTGDVKEQYF. The CDR3 nucleotides are TGTGCCAGCAGCGTAACCGGGGACGTAAAGGAGCAGTACTTC.

The sample holds a few counts of this clone. The CDR3 region has the DNA TGTGCCAGCAGTGAAACGGACAGTCGCTCACCCCTCCACTTT. It translates to CASSETDSRSPLHF. The chain is built from TRBV2 and TRBJ1-6; TRBD1 is a possible D gene (6 bases). V was pared by 2 bases and J by 10 bases, with 12 bases between. The CDR3 totals 14 residues. Per the germline V gene, CDR1 is SNHLY and CDR2 is FYNNEI.

V usage is TRBV5-4 and J usage is TRBJ1-6; a weak D match, TRBD1 (6 bases). V lost 4 bases, J lost 10 bases, and 15 bases lay in between. This CDR3 spans 14 amino acids. From germline, CDR1 is SGHNT and CDR2 YYREEE (reference sequence). DNA of the CDR3: TGTGCCAGCAGCGAGGGGGGAGACGGCTCACCCCTCCACTTT. Residues: CASSEGGDGSPLHF.

V and J are TRBV27 and TRBJ2-3; D perhaps matches TRBD1 (5 bases). Trimming took 3 bases from V and 1 from J, leaving 5 bases between them. CDR1 MNHEY and CDR2 SMNVEV come from the germline V gene (reference sequence). The CDR3 is made up of 13 amino acids. Here the CDR3 reads CASSFRGTDTQYF. The CDR3 DNA is TGTGCCAGCAGTTTCAGGGGCACAGATACGCAGTATTTT.

This clone was seen more than once but under ten times. J is TRBJ1-1 and V is TRBV4-1; a possible D gene is TRBD1 (6 bases). The CDR3 is 12 residues long. The V end was cut by 1 base, the J end by 7 bases, with 7 bases between. Germline CDR1 reads MGHRA; CDR2 reads YSYEKL. In DNA form, the CDR3 reads TGCGCCAGCAGCCAAGTGGACAGTGAAGCTTTCTTT. This gives the protein CASSQVDSEAFF.

V usage is TRBV2 and J usage is TRBJ2-5; D not resolved. The germline V gene has CDR1 SNHLY and CDR2 FYNNEI. This CDR3 contains 13 residues. The V gene lost 4 bases and the J gene lost 3 bases, with 9 bases spanning the gap. Here the CDR3 reads CASSVPTEETQYF. CDR3 in DNA: TGTGCCAGCAGTGTCCCCACTGAAGAGACCCAGTACTTC.

This clone was seen only once. The chain joins TRBV11-2 to TRBJ2-2; a possible D gene is TRBD2 (5 bases). Per germline, CDR1 SGHAT and CDR2 FQNNGV. V was clipped by 8 bases and J by 6 bases, with 7 bases between them. The CDR3 is 11 residues long. This chain's CDR3 is CASQRAGELFF. In DNA form, the CDR3 reads TGTGCCAGCCAGAGGGCCGGGGAGCTGTTTTTT. The complete variable domain, with remaining parts taken from reference TRBV11-2 and TRBJ2-2, reads EAGVAQSPRYKIIEKRQSVAFWCNPISGHATLYWYQQILGQGPKLLIQFQNNGVVDDSQLPKDRFSAERLKGVDSTLKIQPAKLEDSAVYLCASQRAGELFFGEGSRLTVL.

The chain has TRBV7-3 and TRBJ2-1; 9 bases line up with TRBD1. J lost 12 bases, V lost 5 bases, and 5 bases had no gene match. CDR1 and CDR2 (germline): SGHTA, FQGTGA. The CDR3 consists of 12 residues. The CDR3 region is CASSRQGGVQFF. In DNA, the CDR3 is TGTGCCAGCAGCCGACAGGGGGGTGTGCAGTTCTTC.

The chain links TRBV2 to TRBJ1-1, with D perhaps matching TRBD1 (5 bases). Trimming left V 4 bases short and J 6 bases short, with 21 bases between. Germline values: CDR1 SNHLY, CDR2 FYNNEI. CDR3 length: 16 amino acids. The DNA for the CDR3 is TGTGCCAGCAGTGGCGGGGCAGGGAAGGGAGGCGCTGAAGCTTTCTTT. This codes for CASSGGAGKGGAEAFF.

The J gene is TRBJ2-7, the V gene TRBV5-6, with 8 bases matching TRBD2. The CDR3 contains 15 residues. Germline CDR1 reads SGHDT; CDR2 reads YYEEEE. V shed 3 bases, J shed 0 bases, and the junction held 5 bases outside the gene matches. The CDR3 DNA follows: TGTGCCAGCAGCTGGGCCGGGACTAGCTCCTACGAGCAGTACTTC. As protein: CASSWAGTSSYEQYF. Looking up the rest from reference TRBV5-6 and TRBJ2-7 gives the full variable domain: DAGVTQSPTHLIKTRGQQVTLRCSPKSGHDTVSWYQQALGQGPQFIFQYYEEEERQRGNFPDRFSGHQFPNYSSELNVNALLLGDSALYLCASSWAGTSSYEQYFGPGTRLTVT.

This chain connects TRBV2 to TRBJ2-5; tentative D call: TRBD1 (6 bases). CDR3 length equals 13 residues. Germline CDR1 reads SNHLY; CDR2 reads FYNNEI. Trimming removed 3 bases at V and 3 bases at J, with 8 bases between. The CDR3, as DNA: TGTGCCAGCAGTGACAGGGGCGAAGAGACCCAGTACTTC. As protein: CASSDRGEETQYF.

The chain uses TRBV6-1 and TRBJ2-7, with D possibly being TRBD1 (6 bases). V lost 5 bases, J lost 6 bases, and 14 bases lay in between. Germline V gene data show CDR1 as MNHNS and CDR2 as SASEGT. CDR3 length equals 13 residues. CDR3 nucleotide sequence: TGTGCCAGCAGTCCCACCGACAGGCGCGAGCAGTACTTC. It specifies CASSPTDRREQYF.

CDR3 sequence: CASTIRTAGYYGYTF. In DNA form, the CDR3 reads TGTGCCAGTACCATAAGGACAGCCGGATACTATGGCTACACCTTC. The chain combines TRBV19 with TRBJ1-2; TRBD1 might be the D (6 bases). The CDR3 loop spans 15 amino acids. Trimming removed 7 bases at V and 3 bases at J, with 18 bases between. CDR1 is LNHDA, CDR2 SQIVND, per germline (reference sequence).

With regard to this clone: One end of the junction varies from germline; a read error may be responsible. This sequence joins TRBV5-1 and TRBJ2-3, with D perhaps being TRBD1 or TRBD2 (5 bases each). The CDR3 runs to 16 residues. CDR1 SGHRS and CDR2 YFSETQ come from the germline V gene. This CDR3 is CASSSTPEGFTTRLPF. The DNA for the CDR3 is TGCGCCAGCAGCTCAACACCCGAGGGGTTTACAACGCGTCTCCCATTT.

This rearrangement joins TRBV18 to TRBJ2-1, with 7 bases that match TRBD2. CDR1 and CDR2 from the germline V gene are KGHSH and LQKENI. The CDR3 consists of 14 residues. With 6 bases clipped from V and 7 bases from J, the junction kept 9 bases outside the gene matches. CDR3 region: CASSPSGGYNEQFF. Written as DNA, the CDR3 is TGTGCCAGCTCTCCCTCGGGGGGATATAATGAGCAGTTCTTC.

The V call is TRBV7-6, the J call TRBJ2-3; possibly TRBD2 for D (5 bases). The CDR3 is 16 residues long. Germline loops: CDR1 SGHVS, CDR2 FNYEAQ. The ends were cut back, 3 bases at V and 4 bases at J, with 17 bases in the middle. The CDR3 DNA follows: TGTGCCAGCAGCTTGGCGGGTGTCAAGGGCGCAGATACGCAGTATTTT. Translation: CASSLAGVKGADTQYF.

The rearrangement links TRBV6-5 to TRBJ2-2, with unresolved D. The CDR3 runs 14 residues. V dropped 2 bases and J dropped 7 bases, with 11 bases sitting between them. Germline CDR1 is MNHEY and CDR2 is SVGAGI. Here the CDR3 reads CASSYGQLFGELFF. CDR3 nucleotides: TGTGCCAGCAGTTACGGCCAGTTGTTCGGGGAGCTGTTTTTT.

This clone was seen only once. The rearrangement uses TRBV15 and TRBJ2-1, with D maybe TRBD2 (6 bases). V shed 10 bases and J shed 6 bases, with 13 bases lying between them. Germline V lookup: CDR1 LNHNV, CDR2 YYDKDF (reference sequence). There are 12 residues in the CDR3. The CDR3 loop is CARRGASNEQFF. The CDR3 nucleotides read TGTGCCAGGAGGGGAGCCTCCAATGAGCAGTTCTTC. The whole variable domain, remainder taken from reference TRBV15 and TRBJ2-1, is DAMVIQNPRYQVTQFGKPVTLSCSQTLNHNVMYWYQQKSSQAPKLLFHYYDKDFNNEADTPDNFQSRRPNTSFCFLDIRSPGLGDTAMYLCARRGASNEQFFGPGTRLTVL.

This chain connects TRBV21-1 to TRBJ1-5. TRBV21-1 represents a pseudogene. This CDR3 has 13 amino acids. Here the CDR3 reads CASRGRTKQPQHF. The CDR3 DNA follows: TGTGCCAGCCGGGGGAGGACAAAGCAGCCCCAGCATTTT.

The rearrangement uses TRBV7-8 and TRBJ2-2; 7 bases match TRBD2. The J segment lost 7 bases and the V segment lost 1 base, leaving 9 bases of the junction unmatched. CDR1 is SGHVS and CDR2 is FQNEAQ in the germline V gene. This CDR3 spans 16 amino acids. The CDR3 sequence is CASSLDGGGWGGELFF. Here the CDR3 DNA reads TGTGCCAGCAGCTTAGATGGCGGGGGATGGGGCGGGGAGCTGTTTTTT.

The chain links TRBV11-2 to TRBJ1-3; no reliable D call. CDR1 is SGHAT, CDR2 FQNNGV, per germline. CDR3 length equals 15 residues. V lost 5 bases to trimming and J lost 0 bases, with 11 bases between them. The CDR3 region is CASSPMRYSGNTIYF. The CDR3 DNA sequence: TGTGCCAGCAGCCCAATGCGGTACTCTGGAAACACCATATATTTT.

The chain is built from TRBV6-1 and TRBJ2-7; the match to TRBD1 covers 7 bases. Germline-derived CDR1 and CDR2 are MNHNS and SASEGT. The CDR3 covers 13 residues. V was clipped by 4 bases and J by 6 bases; unmatched bases: 6. The CDR3 reads CASSVTTGFEQYF. CDR3 nucleotides: TGTGCCAGCAGTGTAACGACAGGGTTCGAGCAGTACTTC.

The chain couples TRBV5-8 to TRBJ2-5, with 9 bases lining up with TRBD1. J was trimmed by 5 bases and V by 1 base; bases with no gene match: 6. Germline V gene sequence: CDR1 SGHTS, CDR2 YDEGEE. This CDR3 comprises 15 residues. In nucleotides, the CDR3 is TGTGCCAGCAGCTTGCGCGGGACAGGGATTGAGACCCAGTACTTC. It yields the protein CASSLRGTGIETQYF.

The rearrangement links TRBV2 to TRBJ1-2, with D possibly being TRBD1 (5 bases). V dropped 7 bases and J dropped 8 bases, with 17 bases sitting between them. Germline CDR1 and CDR2: SNHLY and FYNNEI. The CDR3 has 13 amino acids. CDR3 bases: TGTGCCAGCACGCGACAGCCAGAGGAGGGCTACACCTTC. The encoded protein is CASTRQPEEGYTF.